Sequencing of this TCR beta chain was carried out in a study of vaccination effects on CD4 cells after COVID-19. For the study at large: Participants completed two doses of the BNT162b2 or mRNA-1273 vaccine. Study results and limitations: Convalescent patients were scarce, and early post-infection timepoints were absent.

Under the ViraFEST assay, PBMC were stimulated with viral peptide pools so that antigen-specific CD4+ T cells expanded. Sequencing was performed afterwards. Isolating CD4+ T cells followed approximately 9 days of culture. Vaccinees lacked prior SARS-CoV-2 infection and tested negative for nucleocapsid antibodies. Days 3 and 7 saw half the medium replaced with IL-2 medium. Generated by immunoSEQ multiplex PCR, the TCRdb table keeps only in-frame clones and is missing some. The table records tens of thousands of clones, around 80% of them present only once. Remarks on this clone: What it binds is not known.

CDR3 length equals 12 residues. V was cut by 4 bases and J by 1 base, with 7 bases left in between. In germline, CDR1 is SQVTM, CDR2 ANQGSEA. V and J are TRBV29-1 and TRBJ1-1; D gene unclear. Specimen: CD4+ T cells from PBMCs cultured with HCoV-229E spike peptides, collected before COVID-19 vaccination. This receptor was obtained from a human donor who received a COVID-19 vaccine. The CDR3 sequence: CSVGRQNTEAFF. CDR3 DNA: TGCAGCGTTGGGAGACAGAACACTGAAGCTTTCTTT.